The sequence of this T cell receptor (beta chain) was determined in a study of post-analysis software for immune sequencing data (dated by TCRdb to between 2015 and 2016). Concerning the study at large: Disease courses on record covered relapsing-remitting, secondary progressive and progressive-relapsing multiple sclerosis, though some patients had no subtype annotation. The patient repertoires were compared against more than 10 previously published healthy control repertoires obtained from donors aged roughly 6 to 28 years. A subset of samples was prepared in parallel using single-end sample barcoding, then pooled and co-amplified after Illumina adapter ligation.

The protocol used for the library was PCR. This sample was sequenced with an Illumina HiSeq 2500. Unique molecular identifiers were incorporated into TCR beta cDNA libraries to reduce PCR and sequencing biases. Approximately 500,000 cDNA molecules were obtained for every 1 to 10 million input T cells, so each molecule roughly corresponded to one T cell. The patient libraries were prepared and sequenced using the same protocol as the earlier healthy control dataset. Within a given batch, samples were prepared together, multiplexed and sequenced on the same HiSeq lane. The authors' analysis ran thus. Raw barcoded reads were processed with MIGEC, discarding single-read molecular identifier groups before consensus assembly and CDR3 extraction. VDJtools was used for post-analysis of the clonotype tables, with diversity normalized by down-sampling every dataset to the smallest sample size. Repertoire overlap clustering matched CDR3 amino acid but not nucleotide sequences to correct batch-related cross-sample contamination. TCRdb ran its own pipeline on the public reads, namely fastp trimming at Q25 and MiXCR clone calling, and kept in-frame beta chains. Rows with a matching CDR3 protein are joined into one entry that keeps the most common DNA and genes. None of the V and J calls come from the authors' own analysis; TCRdb made them. Here the sample has around 700,000 distinct CDR3 sequences; 55% to 60% occur a single time. Jointly, the top ten make up roughly 12% of the sample.

To demonstrate the VDJtools post-analysis software, the study profiled TCR beta repertoires from the peripheral blood of under 15 young patients with multiple sclerosis. Multiple sclerosis patients were children and adolescents aged roughly 6 to 17 years. The germline V gene specifies SGDLS as CDR1 and YYNGEE as CDR2. The CDR3 goes from the cysteine to the phenylalanine over 16 residues. Only the CDR3 portion is preserved as DNA: 48 bases, with reading frame beginning at the first base. The germline V end is reduced by 4 bases and the J end by 3 bases; junction bases left unmatched: 13. Study-level results and caveats: Compared with controls, multiple sclerosis patients had significantly lower normalized Chao1 diversity, a finding suggesting substantial peripheral T-cell clonal expansion. A handful of TRBV segments, including TRBV5-6, TRBV5-1 and TRBV20-1, were significantly more frequent in patients than controls. Strong co-clustering of samples prepared in the same batch was shown by direct clustering with F measure, prompting a batch-effect correction. The multiple sclerosis patient group was slightly younger than the control group.

The sample holds a few counts of this clonotype. Its antigen is not yet known. The input lacks base qualities; no much larger clone sits a single base away. Input material: blood. Here the chain combines TRBV9 and TRBJ2-7, with 7 bases matching TRBD1. The clonotype originates from a girl between 2 and 10 years old with multiple sclerosis. In nucleotide form, the sequence is TGTGCCAGCAGCCCCGGTGGACAGGCCGACTTCTACGAGCAGTACTTC. Translated, this gives CASSPGGQADFYEQYF.